This T cell receptor (beta chain) was identified during a study of response to subunit inactivated influenza vaccine. Study-level points and caveats: The authors put forward the suggestion that each seasonal influenza vaccination may bring in only a limited number of new T cells.

One entry per CDR3 protein, called by TCRdb with MiXCR from the RT-PCR reads. In the table there are 150,000 to 200,000 distinct CDR3 sequences, about an eighth of which are singletons. The length of the CDR3 is 13 residues. Germline-derived CDR1 and CDR2 are DFQATT and SNEGSKA (reference sequence). Trimming took off 6 bases at V and 3 bases at J, with 15 bases between the two ends. With respect to this clonotype: Antigen unknown.

These data were likewise used in another study, on T cells expressing NK-cell markers. This second study notes: Generation of TCR beta cDNA was performed by 5'RACE template switching incorporating UMIs. Researchers got TCR beta repertoires out of sorted CD3+CD56+NKG2C+, CD3+CD56+NKG2C- and CD3+CD56-NKG2C+ T cells. For several experiments, T cell sorting was restricted to the alpha-beta TCR population by means of an anti-gamma-delta TCR antibody. Several donors likewise had their CD3+CD56-NKG2C+ fraction led by these clonotypes.

The gene calls are TRBV20-1 and TRBJ2-7; tentatively, D is TRBD1 or TRBD2 (6 bases each). This receptor was identified in a man aged 45 to 65 who received an inactivated influenza vaccine. Sequenced material: CD8+ T cells sorted from PBMCs, taken about 11 days after vaccination. Written as DNA, the CDR3 is TGCAGTGCCAGATCAGGGGAGGACTACGAGCAGTACTTC. Amino acids: CSARSGEDYEQYF.